The rows below give T cell receptor beta chains drawn from one sample of a study of T cell repertoires in cytomegalovirus infection. TCRdb reprocessed the reads via MiXCR and lists one record per CDR3 protein. This sample has over 450,000 distinct CDR3 sequences, with roughly 10% found just once. The sequenced material came from PBMCs. The receptors shown here come from a human donor in good health (CMV status not recorded). Some clones in this sample may be carry-over from other donors' samples. Each CDR3 is given with its conserved first and last residue. Fields, in order: J gene, V gene, clone size, D gene, CDR3 DNA, CDR3 protein. D genes are given only for firm matches. Not all rows give a size; the values are once, few, many and, for expanded clones, a class.

J: TRBJ1-2; V: TRBV7-3; size: many; D: NA; DNA: TGTGCCAGCAGCTTTTCGGGCTATGGCTACACCTTC; CDR3: CASSFSGYGYTF
J: TRBJ1-1; V: TRBV7-9; size: many; D: NA; DNA: TGTGCCAGCAGCTCCCTAGACCCTGAAGCTTTCTTT; CDR3: CASSSLDPEAFF
J: TRBJ2-1; V: TRBV11-2; size: NA; D: TRBD1; DNA: TGTGCCAGCAGCTCCAGGACAGGAAGAATCTCCTACAATGAGCAGTTCTTC; CDR3: CASSSRTGRISYNEQFF
J: TRBJ1-4; V: TRBV7-8; size: many; D: NA; DNA: TGTGCCAGCAGCCCGGCAACGTGGGGAGAAAAACTGTTTTTT; CDR3: CASSPATWGEKLFF
J: TRBJ2-1; V: TRBV7-2; size: many; D: NA; DNA: TGTGCCAGCAGCTTAGCGGGGGCCTACGAGCAGTTCTTC; CDR3: CASSLAGAYEQFF
J: TRBJ1-4; V: TRBV10-3; size: NA; D: NA; DNA: TGTGCCATCAGTGAGTCATCGGGAGGCCAAGGTGAAAAACTGTTTTTT; CDR3: CAISESSGGQGEKLFF
J: TRBJ2-3; V: TRBV28; size: NA; D: TRBD2; DNA: TGTGCCAGCAGTCGAAGTAGCGGGGGGGCGGGAGATACGCAGTATTTT; CDR3: CASSRSSGGAGDTQYF
J: TRBJ2-4; V: TRBV12-5; size: many; D: TRBD1; DNA: TGTGCTAGTGGTTTAACCCTAACCGCCGGGACAGATCTAGCCAAAAACATTCAGTACTTC; CDR3: CASGLTLTAGTDLAKNIQYF
J: TRBJ2-3; V: TRBV30; size: few; D: NA; DNA: TGTGCCTGGTTCCAACTAGGGCTAAGTGCAGATACGCAGTATTTT; CDR3: CAWFQLGLSADTQYF
J: TRBJ2-7; V: TRBV28; size: many; D: TRBD2; DNA: TGTGCCAGCAGTTTAGTCGGACTAGCGGAGTCCTACGAGCAGTACTTC; CDR3: CASSLVGLAESYEQYF
J: TRBJ2-7; V: TRBV15; size: NA; D: NA; DNA: TGTGCCACCAGCAGAGGAACTAGCCTAAGCTCCTACGAGCAGTACTTC; CDR3: CATSRGTSLSSYEQYF
J: TRBJ2-3; V: TRBV20-1; size: many; D: NA; DNA: TGCAGTGCCGTCCCCCGCTTGTTAGATACGCAGTATTTT; CDR3: CSAVPRLLDTQYF
J: TRBJ2-7; V: TRBV7-9; size: many; D: NA; DNA: TGTGCCAGCAGCGGACAGTTGGGGGTCTACGAGCAGTACTTC; CDR3: CASSGQLGVYEQYF
J: TRBJ1-2; V: TRBV29-1; size: many; D: NA; DNA: TGCAGAATCCGGCAAGGCCATGGCTACACCTTC; CDR3: CRIRQGHGYTF
J: TRBJ2-1; V: TRBV14; size: many; D: TRBD2; DNA: TGTGCCAGCAGCCACCGAAGAGGTAGCGGGGGGGTGTACAATGAGCAGTTCTTC; CDR3: CASSHRRGSGGVYNEQFF
J: TRBJ2-1; V: TRBV10-3; size: many; D: TRBD2; DNA: TGTGCCATCAGTGGGGCGGGACTAGCGTCTGAGCAGTTCTTC; CDR3: CAISGAGLASEQFF
J: TRBJ2-5; V: TRBV19; size: NA; D: NA; DNA: TGTGCCAGTAGTATGGGGACCGCTCAAGAGACCCAGTACTTC; CDR3: CASSMGTAQETQYF
J: TRBJ2-5; V: TRBV28; size: many; D: NA; DNA: TGTGCCAGCAGTTCTAACTCATACGGAGAGACCCAGTACTTC; CDR3: CASSSNSYGETQYF
J: TRBJ2-2; V: TRBV6-1; size: many; D: NA; DNA: TGTGCTACCAGACCAGCCGGCACCGGGGAGCTGTTTTTT; CDR3: CATRPAGTGELFF
J: TRBJ2-4; V: TRBV18; size: many; D: NA; DNA: TGTGCCAGCTCACGGGTTAACATTCAGTACTTC; CDR3: CASSRVNIQYF
J: TRBJ2-5; V: TRBV2; size: many; D: NA; DNA: TGTGCCAGCATTGGGACGGGAGTCCAAGAGACCCAGTACTTC; CDR3: CASIGTGVQETQYF
J: TRBJ2-1; V: TRBV20-1; size: NA; D: TRBD2; DNA: TGCAGTGCTAGGGTACTAGCGGGAGGGGACAATGAGCAGTTCTTC; CDR3: CSARVLAGGDNEQFF
J: TRBJ2-7; V: TRBV20-1; size: many; D: TRBD2; DNA: TGCAGTGCTTTGGGACTAGCGGGACCGAGCTCCTACGAGCAGTACTTC; CDR3: CSALGLAGPSSYEQYF
J: TRBJ1-4; V: TRBV27; size: many; D: NA; DNA: TGTGCCAGCAGTTTAGTCAGGGTCAAGGGTGAAAAACTGTTTTTT; CDR3: CASSLVRVKGEKLFF
J: TRBJ2-7; V: TRBV12-3/TRBV12-4; size: NA; D: NA; DNA: TGTGCCAGCACCCCCGGGGAAAGATACGAGCAGTACTTC; CDR3: CASTPGERYEQYF
J: TRBJ2-7; V: TRBV5-1; size: few; D: TRBD2; DNA: TGCGCCAGCAGCTCAACTAGCGGGGGCCTCTACGAGCAGTACTTC; CDR3: CASSSTSGGLYEQYF
J: TRBJ1-3; V: TRBV5-5; size: NA; D: NA; DNA: TGTGCCAGCAGCCTGGACACGCGGCGAAACACCATATATTTT; CDR3: CASSLDTRRNTIYF
J: TRBJ1-5; V: TRBV28; size: NA; D: NA; DNA: TGTGCCAGCAGTTTGGCAGACAGTCGATATAGCAATCAGCCCCAGCATTTT; CDR3: CASSLADSRYSNQPQHF
J: TRBJ2-7; V: TRBV20-1; size: many; D: TRBD1; DNA: TGCAGTGCTTCCGACTGGACAGGGGGTTACGAGCAGTACTTC; CDR3: CSASDWTGGYEQYF
J: TRBJ2-7; V: TRBV12-3/TRBV12-4; size: few; D: NA; DNA: TGTGCCAGCAGCCTTTCGGACAGATACGAGCAGTACTTC; CDR3: CASSLSDRYEQYF
J: TRBJ1-4; V: TRBV19; size: NA; D: NA; DNA: TGTGCCAGTAAAGAGGAAAAACTGTTTTTT; CDR3: CASKEEKLFF
J: TRBJ2-1; V: TRBV28; size: many; D: NA; DNA: TGTGCCAGCAGCCGCGATCGGGCATACAATGAGCAGTTCTTC; CDR3: CASSRDRAYNEQFF
J: TRBJ2-1; V: TRBV20-1; size: NA; D: TRBD2; DNA: TGCAGTGCTAGACTAGCGGGACACGGGGAGCAGTTCTTC; CDR3: CSARLAGHGEQFF
J: TRBJ2-6; V: TRBV7-8; size: many; D: NA; DNA: TGTGCCAGCAGCTTAGATTCTGGGGCCAACGTCCTGACTTTC; CDR3: CASSLDSGANVLTF
J: TRBJ1-1; V: TRBV19; size: many; D: NA; DNA: TGTGCCAGTAGTATACTCTTCAGGGGCCAGACTGAAGCTTTCTTT; CDR3: CASSILFRGQTEAFF
J: TRBJ1-5; V: TRBV10-3; size: many; D: NA; DNA: TGTGCCATCAGTGAGTCGACAAGGGGAAGGGGCAATCAGCCCCAGCATTTT; CDR3: CAISESTRGRGNQPQHF
J: TRBJ2-2; V: TRBV24-1; size: few; D: TRBD2; DNA: TGTGCCACCAGTGAGGCGGGAGCCGGGGAGCTGTTTTTT; CDR3: CATSEAGAGELFF
J: TRBJ2-7; V: TRBV28; size: many; D: NA; DNA: TGTGCCAGCAGTTTAAAAAGCTCCTACGAGCAGTACTTC; CDR3: CASSLKSSYEQYF
J: TRBJ1-4; V: TRBV15; size: NA; D: TRBD1; DNA: TGTGCCACCGGGCTCCGGGACAGACTCAATGAAAAACTGTTTTTT; CDR3: CATGLRDRLNEKLFF
J: TRBJ1-5; V: TRBV4-1; size: many; D: NA; DNA: TGCGCCAGCAGCCCCCCAGGGCGCAATCAGCCCCAGCATTTT; CDR3: CASSPPGRNQPQHF
J: TRBJ2-2; V: TRBV5-4; size: NA; D: TRBD1; DNA: TGTGCCAGCAGCCCGCCCCGACAGGGGAACACCGGGGAGCTGTTTTTT; CDR3: CASSPPRQGNTGELFF
J: TRBJ2-4; V: TRBV30; size: few; D: TRBD1; DNA: TGTGCCTGGTCTGGACAGGGCGGAAACATTCAGTACTTC; CDR3: CAWSGQGGNIQYF
J: TRBJ2-5; V: TRBV20-1; size: few; D: NA; DNA: TGCAGTGCTACCGCTAGCTGGGAAGCTCAAGAGACCCAGTACTTC; CDR3: CSATASWEAQETQYF
J: TRBJ2-7; V: TRBV7-2; size: many; D: NA; DNA: TGTGCCAGCAGCTCGAGCCGGGACGGAGTTGGAGAGCAGTACTTC; CDR3: CASSSSRDGVGEQYF
J: TRBJ2-1; V: TRBV3-1; size: few; D: TRBD2; DNA: TGTGCCAGCAGCTTCGTAACTAGCGGGAGAAATGAGCAGTTCTTC; CDR3: CASSFVTSGRNEQFF
J: TRBJ1-1; V: TRBV19; size: NA; D: NA; DNA: TGTGCCAGCACCGGGATAACCGCATCCGAAGCTTTCTTT; CDR3: CASTGITASEAFF
J: TRBJ2-7; V: TRBV18; size: NA; D: TRBD2; DNA: TGTGCCAGCTCAATCCTAGCGGGAGTAACCGAGCAGTACTTC; CDR3: CASSILAGVTEQYF
J: TRBJ2-5; V: TRBV28; size: NA; D: NA; DNA: TGTGCCAGCAGTTTTATCGAGAGAACAGGGCAAGAGACCCAGTACTTC; CDR3: CASSFIERTGQETQYF
J: TRBJ2-7; V: TRBV6-5; size: many; D: TRBD2; DNA: TGTGCCAGCAGTCTCTCCTGGACTAGCGGGATGGTCGAGCAGTACTTC; CDR3: CASSLSWTSGMVEQYF
J: TRBJ2-5; V: TRBV7-3; size: NA; D: NA; DNA: TGTGCCAGCAGCCCGGCGGGGACCCAAGAGACCCAGTACTTC; CDR3: CASSPAGTQETQYF
J: TRBJ1-5; V: TRBV20-1; size: few; D: NA; DNA: TGCAGTGCTAGAGATACGGGCGCCAATCAGCCCCAGCATTTT; CDR3: CSARDTGANQPQHF
J: TRBJ1-1; V: TRBV12-3/TRBV12-4; size: many; D: NA; DNA: TGTGCCAGCAGTTCCTGGCGGGGCACTGAAGCTTTCTTT; CDR3: CASSSWRGTEAFF
J: TRBJ2-5; V: TRBV10-3; size: many; D: TRBD2; DNA: TGTGCCACTAAGGGGCGGGTAGCGGGGAACCAAGAGACCCAGTACTTC; CDR3: CATKGRVAGNQETQYF
J: TRBJ1-6; V: TRBV2; size: NA; D: NA; DNA: TGTGCCAGCAGCCCTCGGACAGTAGATAATTCACCCCTCCACTTT; CDR3: CASSPRTVDNSPLHF
J: TRBJ1-1; V: TRBV20-1; size: few; D: NA; DNA: TGCAGTGCTAGAGATCACGGGGCGGACACTGAAGCTTTCTTT; CDR3: CSARDHGADTEAFF
J: TRBJ1-3; V: TRBV5-5; size: many; D: TRBD1; DNA: TGTGCCAGCAGCTTTCGACAGGGCGTCTCTGGAAACACCATATATTTT; CDR3: CASSFRQGVSGNTIYF
J: TRBJ2-6; V: TRBV12-3/TRBV12-4; size: many; D: NA; DNA: TGTGCCAGCAGTGCACCCCGGGACCACTCTGGGGCCAACGTCCTGACTTTC; CDR3: CASSAPRDHSGANVLTF